This is a list of T cell receptor beta chains from one sample in a study of cytomegalovirus exposure and HLA in healthy donors. The repertoire was sequenced with immunoSEQ multiplex PCR; TCRdb's copy has only in-frame clones and lacks some. The profile shows approximately 110,000 clones, roughly 69% of them singletons. The specimen was PBMCs. The origin of the receptors is a woman aged 40 to 50 in good health and CMV-seropositive. The CDR3 runs from the conserved cysteine through the conserved F or W. A D gene is named only where the DNA matches it firmly. For some rows the clone size is stated as once, few or many, or as a class when expanded; others skip it.

size,J,D,V,DNA,CDR3
once,TRBJ1-4,-,TRBV29-1,TGCAGCGCGAGGGCTGCAACTAATGAAAAACTGTTTTTT,CSARAATNEKLFF
few,TRBJ2-2,-,TRBV10-3,TGTGCCATCAGACTCCGGGACTTACTAACCGGGGAGCTGTTTTTT,CAIRLRDLLTGELFF
once,TRBJ2-7,-,TRBV7-2,TGTGCCAGCAGCGCTACAGGGTGGGAGCAGTACTTC,CASSATGWEQYF
-,TRBJ1-2,TRBD1,TRBV7-9,TGTGCCAGCAGCGTAGGGACAGGGCAGAATGGCTACACCTTC,CASSVGTGQNGYTF
-,TRBJ1-6,-,TRBV9,TGTGCCAGCAGCGTAGGGGCGAGCTCCTATAATTCACCCCTCCACTTT,CASSVGASSYNSPLHF
-,TRBJ2-3,-,TRBV6-6,TGTGCCAGCAGTTACTCGGAGGGGGGGACAGATACGCAGTATTTT,CASSYSEGGTDTQYF
-,TRBJ2-7,-,TRBV4-3,TGCGCCAGCAGCCAATGGACAAGGAAACCCTACGAGCAGTACTTC,CASSQWTRKPYEQYF
-,TRBJ1-2,TRBD1,TRBV4-1,TGCGCCAGCAGGCAGCAGACAGGGGGCTATGGCTACACCTTC,CASRQQTGGYGYTF
-,TRBJ1-6,-,TRBV19,TGTGCCAGTAGTTCCGGACAGCGTACTTCGCCCCTCCACTTT,CASSSGQRTSPLHF
-,TRBJ1-2,-,TRBV13,TGTGCCAGCAGCTTAGGCCCAGGGGAGTGGGGCTACACCTTC,CASSLGPGEWGYTF
-,TRBJ2-1,TRBD2,TRBV2,TGTGCCAGCAGCCAAGGGGGACTAGCAGGCGATGAGCAGTTCTTC,CASSQGGLAGDEQFF
-,TRBJ2-2,TRBD2,TRBV4-1,TGCGCCAGCAGCAATCAGCGGGGGGGGGACAACACCGGGGAGCTGTTTTTT,CASSNQRGGDNTGELFF
-,TRBJ1-1,TRBD1,TRBV5-1,TGCGCCAGCGGGCCGCAGGGAACAGGGGACACTGAAGCTTTCTTT,CASGPQGTGDTEAFF
-,TRBJ2-7,-,TRBV4-3,TGCGCCAGCAGCCAAGGGGGCACCGCGGCCTACGAGCAGTACTTC,CASSQGGTAAYEQYF
-,TRBJ2-7,TRBD1,TRBV6-5,TGTGCCAGCAGGTTGGGGGGGACAGGGTCCTACGAGCAGTACTTC,CASRLGGTGSYEQYF
-,TRBJ2-7,-,TRBV25-1,TGTGCCAGCAGTGGGGGGGTCCTGGGCGAGCAGTACTTC,CASSGGVLGEQYF
-,TRBJ2-6,TRBD2,TRBV4-3,TGCGCCAGCAGCCAAGATTGGGAGGGAGGGCTCAACGTCCTGACTTTC,CASSQDWEGGLNVLTF
-,TRBJ2-5,-,TRBV4-3,TGCGCCAGCAGCCAAGAGGTAGGGGGTTGGGAGACCCAGTACTTC,CASSQEVGGWETQYF
-,TRBJ1-1,TRBD1,TRBV7-3,TGTGCCAGCAGCTTAACAGGGGGCTGGACTGAAGCTTTCTTT,CASSLTGGWTEAFF
-,TRBJ2-1,-,TRBV5-6,TGTGCCAGCAGCTTCTCCCTAGGAGGGGTTGAGCAGTTCTTC,CASSFSLGGVEQFF
-,TRBJ2-7,-,TRBV5-4,TGTGCCAGCAGCTTGGCCTTTGACACCTCCTACGAGCAGTACTTC,CASSLAFDTSYEQYF
-,TRBJ2-5,TRBD2,TRBV6-5,TGTGCCAGCAGTTATGGGGGGGGTTCGCCGGAGACCCAGTACTTC,CASSYGGGSPETQYF
-,TRBJ1-1,-,TRBV10-3,TGTGCCATCAGTGAACAGGCTGAAGCTTTCTTT,CAISEQAEAFF
-,TRBJ2-5,-,TRBV6-1,TGTGCCAGCATTGAGCCGGGACAAGAGACCCAGTACTTC,CASIEPGQETQYF
-,TRBJ2-2,-,TRBV9,TGTGCCAGCAGCGTCCACAGTTCCGGGGTTAGGACCGGGGAGCTGTTTTTT,CASSVHSSGVRTGELFF
-,TRBJ1-2,-,TRBV9,TGTGCCAGCAGCGTAGGAGGAGATGGCTACACCTTC,CASSVGGDGYTF
-,TRBJ2-1,-,TRBV7-6,TGTGCCAGCAGCTTTGGAGTTGAGCAGTTCTTC,CASSFGVEQFF
-,TRBJ2-4,TRBD1,TRBV19,TGTGCCAGTAGCCCGGGACAGGGGCGAGGAAACATTCAGTACTTC,CASSPGQGRGNIQYF
few,TRBJ1-1,TRBD1,TRBV7-3,TGTGCCAGCAGCTTATCATCAGGGGGACAGGGCGTAGCTTTCTTT,CASSLSSGGQGVAFF
-,TRBJ2-3,TRBD2,TRBV9,TGTGCCAGCAGCGTTAGCGGGGTTAGCACAGATACGCAGTATTTT,CASSVSGVSTDTQYF
-,TRBJ1-2,TRBD1,TRBV5-1,TGCGCCAGCAGCTTGGCCCCAACAGGGGATGGCTACACCTTC,CASSLAPTGDGYTF